This T cell receptor beta chain appears in the sequencing data of a study of T cells in Graves' hyperthyroidism and ophthalmopathy. The TCR beta CDR3 regions underwent amplification using RNA transcripts as the source. TCR CDR3 regions were first amplified by RT-PCR with HTBI primers. TCRdb re-analysed the multiplex PCR reads in MiXCR, keeping a single row per CDR3 protein. The sample lists around 570,000 distinct CDR3 sequences, roughly 21% occurring once. Clinical symptoms, serum thyroxine and TRAb, thyroid ultrasound and orbital computed tomography were used for the diagnoses. Study results and caveats: Most thyroid clonotypes expanded above 0.001 were also detected in blood.

This clonotype occurred a few times. The antigen is not known. The source material was blood. The clonotype was recovered from a man aged 40-55 years with Graves' ophthalmopathy.

CDR3 DNA sequence: TGTGCCAGTAGTATAGATCATTCCGGCAGGATCTATGGCTACACCTTC. Amino acids: CASSIDHSGRIYGYTF. The chain has TRBV19 and TRBJ1-2; unclear D gene. Germline CDR1 LNHDA, CDR2 SQIVND (reference sequence). The CDR3 runs to 16 residues. The V end lost 0 bases, the J end lost 4 bases, and 15 bases lay between the germline ends.